The 8 T cell receptor beta chains below were found in one sample sequenced in a study of human T cells and chemical hapten exposure. From the RACE reads, TCRdb called clonotypes with MiXCR, one entry per CDR3 protein. Among around 200,000 distinct CDR3 sequences listed, 20% to 25% were seen once. Time point indicated: patch test 3, about 24 weeks after DPC sensitization. The sample's treatment: therapeutic diphenylcyclopropenone sensitization with weekly scalp DPC. This material consisted of whole blood, taken in connection with sensitization to the hapten diphenylcyclopropenone (DPC). Receptors originate from a woman between 35 and 50 years old with alopecia areata. Some clones in this sample may be carry-over from other donors' samples.

This clonotype appeared many times. The rearrangement links TRBV28 to TRBJ1-1, with D unclear. The CDR3 extends over 12 amino acids. Germline CDR1 MDHEN, CDR2 SYDVKM. The ends were cut back, 8 bases at V and 7 bases at J, with 14 bases in the middle. CDR3 in DNA: TGTGCCAGCGGGTGGACTAACCTTGAAGCTTTCTTT. This gives the protein CASGWTNLEAFF. Using reference TRBV28 and TRBJ1-1 for the parts outside the CDR3, the full variable domain is DVKVTQSSRYLVKRTGEKVFLECVQDMDHENMFWYRQDPGLGLRLIYFSYDVKMKEKGDIPEGYSVSREKKERFSLILESASTNQTSMYLCASGWTNLEAFFGQGTRLTVV.

The chain is built from TRBV27 and TRBJ1-2, with a weak D call TRBD1 (5 bases). CDR3 length: 15 residues. The germline V gene encodes CDR1 MNHEY and CDR2 SMNVEV (reference sequence). Trimming stripped 0 bases from V and 4 bases from J, with 12 bases between. Here the CDR3 DNA reads TGTGCCAGCAGTTTATCTTGGGGCCTGGGCTATGGCTACACCTTC. It translates to CASSLSWGLGYGYTF.

CDR3 nucleotides: TGTGCCAGCACTTATCAGGGGGGTCAGCCCCAGCATTTT. This encodes CASTYQGGQPQHF. This sequence joins TRBV6-5 and TRBJ1-5, with 7 bases matching TRBD1. CDR1 and CDR2 (germline): MNHEY, SVGAGI. This CDR3 spans 13 amino acids. Losses at the gene ends were 7 bases for V and 6 bases for J; bases not matched to a gene: 6.

This chain connects TRBV28 to TRBJ2-7, with D perhaps TRBD1 (5 bases). Trimming removed 5 bases from V and 2 bases from J, with 10 bases in between. Germline values: CDR1 MDHEN, CDR2 SYDVKM. There are 13 residues in the CDR3. The CDR3 nucleotides are TGTGCCAGCAGTCTGACAGCCACCTACGAGCAGTACTTC. This sequence encodes CASSLTATYEQYF.

The genes are TRBV7-9 and TRBJ2-5, with TRBD1 identical over 8 bases. This CDR3 spans 21 amino acids. J gave up 2 bases and V 1 base, and 21 bases lay outside the gene matches. CDR1 and CDR2 (germline): SEHNR, FQNEAQ (reference sequence). CDR3 in amino acids: CASSLGLTGTGILNLQETQYF. CDR3 sequence (DNA): TGTGCCAGCAGCTTAGGATTAACCGGGACAGGAATACTAAACCTTCAAGAGACCCAGTACTTC.

This clonotype was counted many times. This chain connects TRBV29-1 to TRBJ1-2, with 7 bases fitting TRBD1. This CDR3 contains 14 residues. V trimming: 1 base; J trimming: 8 bases; junction bases outside the gene matches: 10. The germline V gene encodes CDR1 SQVTM and CDR2 ANQGSEA. The CDR3 region has the DNA TGCAGCGTTGAAGGAGGGACAGCCACGGTCGGCTACACCTTC. Protein sequence: CSVEGGTATVGYTF.

This clonotype was found many times. The chain is built from TRBV20-1 and TRBJ1-4, with TRBD1 as a possible D gene (5 bases). The germline V gene encodes CDR1 DFQATT and CDR2 SNEGSKA (reference sequence). The CDR3 sequence is 13 residues long. With 3 bases removed from V and 9 bases from J, the gap between germline ends came to 14 bases. CDR3 sequence (DNA): TGCAGTGCTAGCTCCGGGACGGCTAAAAAACTGTTTTTT. Protein sequence: CSASSGTAKKLFF.

V and J are TRBV12-3 or TRBV12-4 and TRBJ1-2, with D unresolved. This CDR3 region has 15 residues. Trimming took 6 bases from V and 4 from J, leaving 18 bases between them. The DNA for the CDR3 is TGTGCCAGCAGGCCCAGGACCTCTCGGGGCTATGGCTACACCTTC. Encoded protein: CASRPRTSRGYGYTF.